A selection of T cell receptor beta chains follows, all from one sample in a study of T cells in Graves' hyperthyroidism and ophthalmopathy. TCRdb analysed the multiplex PCR reads with MiXCR anew, one entry per CDR3 protein. The table records about 290,000 distinct CDR3 sequences, approximately 13% of them present only once. The source material was blood. All receptors derive from a middle-aged woman with Graves' hyperthyroidism. The CDR3 runs from the conserved cysteine through the conserved F or W. D genes are given only for firm matches. Clone size is given for some rows only: seen once, a few or many times, or a class if the clone is expanded.

V gene	clone size	D gene	J gene	CDR3 length	CDR3 protein	CDR3 DNA
TRBV28	many	TRBD1	TRBJ2-1	14	CASSLGTAYNEQFF	TGTGCCAGCAGTTTAGGGACAGCCTACAATGAGCAGTTCTTC
TRBV5-6	many	NA	TRBJ1-1	13	CASSSGRRGAAFF	TGTGCCAGCAGCTCGGGACGGCGCGGGGCTGCTTTCTTT
TRBV4-1	few	NA	TRBJ2-7	15	CASSQGESLDYEQYF	TGCGCCAGCAGCCAAGGGGAGTCCCTAGATTACGAGCAGTACTTC
TRBV19	few	NA	TRBJ1-4	13	CASSTSTNEKLFF	TGTGCCAGTAGTACGTCAACTAATGAAAAACTGTTTTTT
TRBV7-8	many	TRBD1	TRBJ2-7	14	CASSRDRGLYEQYF	TGTGCCAGCAGCCGCGACAGGGGGCTCTACGAGCAGTACTTC
TRBV6-1	many	NA	TRBJ2-2	13	CASTRERTGELFF	TGTGCCAGCACCCGGGAAAGGACCGGGGAGCTGTTTTTT
TRBV4-1	NA	NA	TRBJ1-4	15	CASSSPGTRKEKLFF	TGCGCCAGCAGTTCCCCGGGTACCAGAAAGGAAAAACTGTTTTTT
TRBV9	NA	NA	TRBJ2-7	14	CASSVDPSTYEQYF	TGTGCCAGCAGCGTAGATCCTTCGACCTACGAGCAGTACTTC
TRBV12-3/TRBV12-4	many	NA	TRBJ2-3	12	CASSTLGVAQYF	TGTGCCAGCAGCACCTTGGGGGTGGCGCAGTATTTT
TRBV2	many	NA	TRBJ1-4	16	CASSERAIATNEKLFF	TGTGCCAGCAGTGAACGGGCGATTGCAACTAATGAAAAACTGTTTTTT
TRBV27	many	NA	TRBJ1-2	16	CASSPILQTGFDGYTF	TGTGCCAGCAGTCCGATACTCCAAACAGGGTTCGATGGCTACACCTTC
TRBV2	many	TRBD1	TRBJ2-2	15	CASGGQGTNTGELFF	TGTGCCAGCGGGGGACAGGGGACGAACACCGGGGAGCTGTTTTTT
TRBV3-1	many	TRBD1	TRBJ2-7	13	CATQDRASYEQYF	TGTGCCACCCAGGACAGGGCCTCCTACGAGCAGTACTTC
TRBV6-2/TRBV6-3	NA	TRBD1	TRBJ1-5	14	CASSVGTGYQPQHF	TGTGCCAGCAGTGTTGGGACAGGCTATCAGCCCCAGCATTTT
TRBV5-1	few	TRBD2	TRBJ2-5	16	CASSGGPGTSFETQYF	TGCGCCAGCAGCGGGGGGCCCGGGACTAGCTTTGAGACCCAGTACTTC
TRBV2	many	TRBD1	TRBJ2-1	15	CASSRTGGSYNEQFF	TGTGCCAGCAGCCGGACAGGGGGCTCCTACAATGAGCAGTTCTTC
TRBV27	few	NA	TRBJ1-2	14	CASSLGGDGYGYTF	TGTGCCAGCAGTTTAGGAGGGGATGGCTATGGCTACACCTTC
TRBV2	many	NA	TRBJ2-5	14	CASSDHGNQETQYF	TGTGCCAGCAGTGATCATGGCAATCAAGAGACCCAGTACTTC
TRBV20-1	many	TRBD1	TRBJ2-7	14	CSAHPGQDSYEQYF	TGCAGTGCTCATCCGGGACAGGACTCCTACGAGCAGTACTTC
TRBV3-1	NA	NA	TRBJ1-6	15	CASSPQTAPGSPLHF	TGTGCCAGCAGCCCTCAAACGGCTCCCGGATCACCCCTCCACTTT
TRBV15	NA	TRBD2	TRBJ2-7	16	CATSRGGAARAGEQYF	TGTGCCACCAGCAGGGGAGGGGCGGCCAGAGCGGGAGAGCAGTACTTC
TRBV6-5	many	TRBD2	TRBJ2-5	14	CASSSQRGLETQYF	TGTGCCAGCAGTTCTCAGCGGGGGCTGGAGACCCAGTACTTC
TRBV5-6	many	NA	TRBJ1-5	14	CASSFRGFNQPQHF	TGTGCCAGCAGCTTCCGGGGTTTCAATCAGCCCCAGCATTTT
TRBV19	many	NA	TRBJ2-1	15	CASSIMGRNDNEQFF	TGTGCCAGTAGTATTATGGGGCGAAACGACAATGAGCAGTTCTTC
TRBV27	once	NA	TRBJ2-7	21	CASSPGGTSASPEEQGDEQYF	TGTGCCAGCAGTCCCGGAGGGACGTCCGCGAGCCCAGAGGAGCAGGGGGACGAGCAGTACTTC
TRBV20-1	NA	NA	TRBJ1-6	12	CSASSSNSPLHF	TGCAGTGCTAGTTCCAGCAATTCACCCCTCCACTTT
TRBV20-1	NA	TRBD2	TRBJ2-2	14	CSAIPGRDTGELFF	TGCAGTGCTATCCCTGGGAGGGACACCGGGGAGCTGTTTTTT
TRBV13	many	NA	TRBJ1-1	12	CASSAGKSRAFF	TGTGCCAGCAGTGCGGGTAAAAGTCGAGCTTTCTTT
TRBV4-1	many	NA	TRBJ2-1	14	CASRSIRGGAQQFF	TGCGCCAGCAGGTCGATCAGGGGAGGGGCCCAGCAGTTCTTC
TRBV18	NA	NA	TRBJ2-7	14	CASSPALQGYEQYF	TGTGCCAGCTCACCAGCCTTACAGGGCTACGAGCAGTACTTC
TRBV20-1	many	NA	TRBJ2-3	14	CSARGQEGTDTQYF	TGCAGTGCTAGAGGTCAGGAGGGCACAGATACGCAGTATTTT
TRBV12-3/TRBV12-4	many	NA	TRBJ2-7	13	CASSPGDGYEQYF	TGTGCCAGCAGTCCAGGGGACGGCTACGAGCAGTACTTC
TRBV6-1	few	NA	TRBJ1-2	12	CASKKANYGYTF	TGTGCCAGCAAGAAAGCTAACTATGGCTACACCTTC
TRBV6-2/TRBV6-3	many	NA	TRBJ2-7	13	CASNEIDHYEQYF	TGTGCCAGCAACGAAATAGATCACTACGAGCAGTACTTC
TRBV6-1	many	NA	TRBJ1-2	14	CASGTRRANYGYTF	TGTGCCAGCGGAACCAGGAGAGCTAACTATGGCTACACCTTC
TRBV20-1	NA	NA	TRBJ2-3	15	CSARGGTPGSDTQYF	TGCAGTGCTAGAGGTGGGACTCCGGGGTCAGATACGCAGTATTTT
TRBV27	many	NA	TRBJ2-1	15	CASTPAPHSYNEQFF	TGTGCCAGCACCCCGGCGCCCCATTCCTACAATGAGCAGTTCTTC
TRBV4-1	NA	NA	TRBJ2-7	15	CASSQETGYGYEQYF	TGCGCCAGCAGCCAGGAAACAGGGTATGGCTACGAGCAGTACTTC
TRBV12-3/TRBV12-4	few	TRBD1	TRBJ1-5	14	CASSLDRTNQPQHF	TGTGCCAGCAGCCTGGACAGGACCAATCAGCCCCAGCATTTT
TRBV18	many	TRBD2	TRBJ2-7	15	CASSPGTSGAYEQYF	TGTGCCAGCTCACCGGGGACTAGCGGGGCCTACGAGCAGTACTTC
TRBV29-1	many	NA	TRBJ1-4	18	CSVTPPGRTRWTNEKLFF	TGCAGCGTGACCCCCCCGGGACGTACTCGCTGGACTAATGAAAAACTGTTTTTT
TRBV7-9	few	NA	TRBJ2-1	15	CASSPRVVSYNEQFF	TGTGCCAGCAGCCCGCGGGTGGTCTCCTACAATGAGCAGTTCTTC
TRBV19	once	TRBD2	TRBJ2-1	18	CASSIAPDSGTPYNEQFF	TGTGCCAGTAGTATAGCCCCGGATAGCGGGACACCTTACAATGAGCAGTTCTTC
TRBV2	many	TRBD1	TRBJ1-4	14	CASSFDRGNEKLFF	TGTGCCAGCAGTTTTGACAGGGGGAATGAAAAACTGTTTTTT
TRBV6-1	many	NA	TRBJ1-2	15	CASSEARNGDYGYTF	TGTGCCAGCAGTGAAGCTCGTAACGGCGACTATGGCTACACCTTC
TRBV4-2	NA	NA	TRBJ1-1	13	CASRGGPYTEAFF	TGTGCCAGCCGTGGGGGCCCGTACACTGAAGCTTTCTTT
TRBV6-1	many	NA	TRBJ1-4	16	CASRPIYSSTNEKLFF	TGTGCCAGCAGGCCCATATACAGTTCAACTAATGAAAAACTGTTTTTT